This TCR beta chain is drawn from a study of blood T cell repertoires in COVID-19. Study-wide background: Spain, Italy and the United States supplied samples that represented acute and convalescent COVID-19. Sample material is recorded as cDNA or gDNA derived from T cells, B-cell-depleted T cells, or PBMCs.

The CDR3 runs 14 residues. After removal of 5 bases from V and 7 bases from J, the junction contained 8 bases not matched to a gene. The germline gives CDR1 MNHEY, CDR2 SVGAGI. Study processing details: Scientists estimated how many nucleated cells there were by amplifying reference gene primers. Only in-frame clones appear in the TCRdb table, and some are missing; sequencing was by immunoSEQ multiplex PCR. V, J and clone size reflect that table, while D and trimming were determined from the DNA. In the table there are roughly 250,000 clones, around 87% of which are singletons. Sequenced sample: peripheral blood. This clonotype was obtained from a man aged 60 to 69 who had recovered from COVID-19. This chain uses TRBV6-5 with TRBJ1-5, with 7 bases matching TRBD1. The CDR3 here is CASSRDSSRQPQHF. Written as DNA, the CDR3 is TGTGCCAGCAGTCGGGACAGTAGCAGACAGCCCCAGCATTTT.